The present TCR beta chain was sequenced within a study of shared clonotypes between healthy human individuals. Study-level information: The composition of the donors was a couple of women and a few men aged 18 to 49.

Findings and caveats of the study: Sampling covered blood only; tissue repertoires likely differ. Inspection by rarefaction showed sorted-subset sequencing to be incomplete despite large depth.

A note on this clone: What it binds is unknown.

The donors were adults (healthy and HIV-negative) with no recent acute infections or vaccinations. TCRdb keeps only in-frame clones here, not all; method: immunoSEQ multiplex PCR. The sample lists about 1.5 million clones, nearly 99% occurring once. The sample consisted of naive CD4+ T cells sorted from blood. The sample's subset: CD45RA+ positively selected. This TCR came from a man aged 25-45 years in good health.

The DNA for the CDR3 is TGTGCCAGCAGCTTAGATCTTAACAGGGTCACGCAGTATTTT. It codes for CASSLDLNRVTQYF. This chain links TRBV7-9 with TRBJ2-3; D is perhaps TRBD1 (6 bases). Trimming pared 1 base from V and 9 bases from J, leaving 14 bases between. CDR3 length: 14 amino acids. Per germline, CDR1 SEHNR and CDR2 FQNEAQ (reference sequence).